Below, 5 T cell receptor beta chains from the same sample are listed, as sequenced in a study of T-cell reconstitution after alpha-beta-depleted transplantation in children. Researchers prepared the TCRbeta library using unique molecular identifiers, the study reports. TCRdb reprocessed the PCR reads with MiXCR, giving one entry per CDR3 protein. Of 300,000 to 350,000 distinct CDR3 sequences listed, approximately 23% are singletons. The sequences come from PBMCs, mostly from graft donor cells, collected 180 days after TCRalphabeta/CD19-depleted stem cell transplant. Source of these receptors: a male patient between 10 and 17 years old who had a stem cell transplant for acute lymphoblastic leukemia, so the T cells may come from the graft donor.

This clonotype was detected once. V and J are TRBV6-2 or TRBV6-3 and TRBJ2-7, with 14 bases identical to TRBD2. The V and J ends lost 5 bases and 6 bases, in that order; junction bases with no gene match: 6. The germline CDR1 and CDR2 sequences are MNHEY and SVGEGT. CDR3 size: 15 residues. CDR3 loop: CASSTTSGRAGEQYF. In nucleotides, the CDR3 is TGTGCCAGCAGTACGACTAGCGGGAGGGCCGGCGAGCAGTACTTC.

This clonotype was seen only a few times. The rearrangement links TRBV12-3 or TRBV12-4 to TRBJ1-1, with D maybe TRBD1 (6 bases). The CDR3 length is 18 residues. Deletions cut 5 bases from V and 0 bases from J, with 22 bases between. The CDR3 DNA reads as TGTGCCAGCAGTCCTCACCCGACAGGCGGGGGGATGAACACTGAAGCTTTCTTT. Its translation is CASSPHPTGGGMNTEAFF.

This clonotype was seen only a few times. The chain couples TRBV5-4 to TRBJ2-3, with 10 bases aligning to TRBD1. The CDR3 has 16 residues. From germline, CDR1 is SGHNT and CDR2 YYREEE (reference sequence). J gave up 2 bases and V 3 bases, and 6 bases lay outside the gene matches. CDR3 nucleotide sequence: TGTGCCAGCAGCTCCCGGGACAGGGGCTTCACAGATACGCAGTATTTT. Translating it yields CASSSRDRGFTDTQYF.

This clonotype was seen more than once but under ten times. This CDR3 is CSVYRVLGTDTQYF. The CDR3 DNA follows: TGCAGCGTTTACAGGGTTTTGGGCACAGATACGCAGTATTTT. V is TRBV29-1 and J is TRBJ2-3, with D possibly matching TRBD1 (6 bases). CDR1 and CDR2 from the germline V gene are SQVTM and ANQGSEA. Trimming stripped 5 bases from V and 1 base from J, with 13 bases between. The CDR3 is made up of 14 amino acids.

The count of this clonotype is one. The J gene is TRBJ2-7, the V gene TRBV29-1; maybe TRBD1 (6 bases). The CDR3 has 16 residues. Deletions cut 5 bases from V and 2 bases from J, with 22 bases between. The V gene's germline CDR1 is SQVTM and CDR2 ANQGSEA. The CDR3 loop is CSVCKQRTVSPYEQYF. The DNA for the CDR3 is TGCAGCGTTTGTAAACAAAGGACAGTTTCTCCCTACGAGCAGTACTTC.